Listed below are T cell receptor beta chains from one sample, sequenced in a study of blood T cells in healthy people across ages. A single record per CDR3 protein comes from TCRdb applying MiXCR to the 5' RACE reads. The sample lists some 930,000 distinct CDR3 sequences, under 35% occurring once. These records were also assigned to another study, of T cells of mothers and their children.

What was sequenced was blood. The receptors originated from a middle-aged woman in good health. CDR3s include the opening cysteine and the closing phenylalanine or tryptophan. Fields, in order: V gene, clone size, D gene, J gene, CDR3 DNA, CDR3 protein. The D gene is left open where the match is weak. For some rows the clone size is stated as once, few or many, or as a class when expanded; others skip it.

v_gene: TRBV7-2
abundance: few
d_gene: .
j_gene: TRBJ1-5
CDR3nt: TGTGCCAGCAGCTTAGGTACCGGCCGGCCCGAGCATTTT
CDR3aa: CASSLGTGRPEHF

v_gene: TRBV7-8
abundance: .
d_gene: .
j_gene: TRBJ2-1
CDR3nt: TGTGCCAGCAGCTTAGTGTCTTTGGATGAGCAGTTCTTC
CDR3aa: CASSLVSLDEQFF

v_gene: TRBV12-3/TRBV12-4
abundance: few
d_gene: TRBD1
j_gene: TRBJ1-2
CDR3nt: TGTGCCAGCACCAGGGACAGGGGTGGCTACACCTTC
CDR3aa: CASTRDRGGYTF

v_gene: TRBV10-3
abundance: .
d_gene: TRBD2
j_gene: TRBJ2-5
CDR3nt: TGTGCCATCAGTGACGCTAGCGGGAGTCAGGGAGAGACCCAGTACTTC
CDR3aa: CAISDASGSQGETQYF

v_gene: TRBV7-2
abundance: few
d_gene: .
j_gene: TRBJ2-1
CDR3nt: TGTGCCAGCAGTCCTAGGTTCCCCTCTTACAATGAGCAGTTCTTC
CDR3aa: CASSPRFPSYNEQFF

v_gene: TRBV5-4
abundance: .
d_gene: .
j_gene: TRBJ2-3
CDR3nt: TGTGCCAGCAGCTCACCTGGAGCGCGGAGCACAGATACGCAGTATTTT
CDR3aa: CASSSPGARSTDTQYF

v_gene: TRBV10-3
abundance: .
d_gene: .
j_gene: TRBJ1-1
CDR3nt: TGTGCCATCAAAGGACAGTCGGATGACACTGAAGCTTTCTTT
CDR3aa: CAIKGQSDDTEAFF

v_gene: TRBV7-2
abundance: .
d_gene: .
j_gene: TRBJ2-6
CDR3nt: TGTGCCAGCAGCTCGGAGGGGGCGCGGGGGGCCAACGTCCTGACTTTC
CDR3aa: CASSSEGARGANVLTF

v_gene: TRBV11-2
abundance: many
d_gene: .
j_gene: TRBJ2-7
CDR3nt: TGTGCCAGCATGGGATATAGCGGCGAGCAGTACTTC
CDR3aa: CASMGYSGEQYF

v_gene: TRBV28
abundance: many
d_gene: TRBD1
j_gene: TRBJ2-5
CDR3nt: TGTGCCAGCACCGAGACAGGGGGTAGGGAGCAGTACTTC
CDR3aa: CASTETGGREQYF

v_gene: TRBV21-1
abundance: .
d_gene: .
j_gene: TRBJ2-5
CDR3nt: TGTGCCGGCAGCAGAATTCCGGGACAGGGAGAGACCCAGTACTTC
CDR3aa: CAGSRIPGQGETQYF

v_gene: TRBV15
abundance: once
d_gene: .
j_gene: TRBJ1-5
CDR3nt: TGTGCCACCAGCCTTGGAGGAGGTATTAGCAATCAGCCCCAGCATTTT
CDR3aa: CATSLGGGISNQPQHF

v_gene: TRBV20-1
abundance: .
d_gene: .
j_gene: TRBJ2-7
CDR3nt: TGCAGTGCTAGAGGAATTGCGGGGTTCTCCTACGAGCAGTACTTC
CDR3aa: CSARGIAGFSYEQYF

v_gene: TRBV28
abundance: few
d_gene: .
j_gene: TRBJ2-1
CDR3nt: TGTGCCAGCAGGGCTCGACAGTACGCGCAGTTCTTC
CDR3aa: CASRARQYAQFF

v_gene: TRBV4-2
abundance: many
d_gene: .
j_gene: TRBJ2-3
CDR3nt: TGTGCCAGCAGCCCCCTTGCGTCGGCGGCTGGTATAGATACGCAGTATTTT
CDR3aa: CASSPLASAAGIDTQYF

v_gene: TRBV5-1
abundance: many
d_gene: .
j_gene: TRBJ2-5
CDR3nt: TGCGCCAGCAGCTTGGGGGCGGGACTCCAAGAGACCCAGTACTTC
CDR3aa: CASSLGAGLQETQYF